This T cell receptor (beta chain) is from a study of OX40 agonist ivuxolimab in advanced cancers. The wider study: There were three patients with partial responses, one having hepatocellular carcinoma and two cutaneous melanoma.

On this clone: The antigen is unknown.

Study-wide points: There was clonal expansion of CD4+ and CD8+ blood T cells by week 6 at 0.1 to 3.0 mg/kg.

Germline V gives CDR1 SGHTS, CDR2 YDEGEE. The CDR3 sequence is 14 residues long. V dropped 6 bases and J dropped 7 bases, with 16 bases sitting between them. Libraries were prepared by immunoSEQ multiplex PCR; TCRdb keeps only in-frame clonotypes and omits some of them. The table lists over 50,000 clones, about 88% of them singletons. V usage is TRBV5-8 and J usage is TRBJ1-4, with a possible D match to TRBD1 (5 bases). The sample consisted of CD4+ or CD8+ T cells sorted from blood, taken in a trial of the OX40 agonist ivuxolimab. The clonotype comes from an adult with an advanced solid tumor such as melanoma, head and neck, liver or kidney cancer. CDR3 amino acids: CASITQGVGEKLFF. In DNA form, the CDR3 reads TGTGCCAGCATCACCCAGGGTGTTGGTGAAAAACTGTTTTTT.